The present TCR beta chain was sequenced within a study of PD-L1 blockade in urothelial cancer. Profiling relied on immunoSEQ multiplex PCR, and the TCRdb table lists in-frame clones only, not all of them. The repertoire holds 100,000 or so clones, with 91% as singletons. The CDR3 has 14 residues. Germline assignment: CDR1 MDHEN and CDR2 SYDVKM. Trimming pared 3 bases from V and 1 base from J, leaving 9 bases between. The patients' disease, urothelial carcinoma, was locally advanced or metastatic. This receptor was taken from a woman of 80 years or more with urothelial cancer. The chain links TRBV28 to TRBJ1-1; D unclear. This specimen consisted of PBMCs, obtained around atezolizumab (anti-PD-L1) treatment. This CDR3 reads CASSLIRENTEAFF. The CDR3 DNA is TGTGCCAGCAGTTTGATTCGAGAGAACACTGAAGCTTTCTTT.